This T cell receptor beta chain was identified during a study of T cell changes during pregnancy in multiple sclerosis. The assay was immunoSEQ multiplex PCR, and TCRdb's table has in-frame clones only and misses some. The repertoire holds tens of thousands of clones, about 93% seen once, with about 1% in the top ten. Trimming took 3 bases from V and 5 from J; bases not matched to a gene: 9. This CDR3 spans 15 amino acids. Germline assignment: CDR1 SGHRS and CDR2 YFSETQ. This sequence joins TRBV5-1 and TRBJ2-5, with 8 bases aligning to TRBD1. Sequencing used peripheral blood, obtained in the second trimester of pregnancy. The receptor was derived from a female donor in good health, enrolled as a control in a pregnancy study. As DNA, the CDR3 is TGCGCCAGCAGCTCGGGACAGGCGGAAGGGGAGACCCAGTACTTC. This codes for CASSSGQAEGETQYF.